This is a list of T cell receptor beta chains from one sample in a study of blood T cell repertoires in COVID-19. Profiling relied on immunoSEQ multiplex PCR, and the TCRdb table lists in-frame clones only, not all of them. The data show approximately 480,000 clones, with about 90% seen just once and about 0.75% held by the top ten. Specimen: PBMCs or T cells enriched from blood (not recorded which). Receptors originate from a woman aged 18 to 35 who had recovered from COVID-19. Each CDR3 is given with its conserved first and last residue. The D gene is left open where the match is weak. Clone size is stated in some rows and not others, as once, few, many or a class when expanded.

V gene: TRBV2; D gene: .; clone size: .; J gene: TRBJ2-2; CDR3 DNA: TGTGCCAGCAGCCCTAGGCCGGGACTTTTTAACACCGGGGAGCTGTTTTTT; CDR3 protein: CASSPRPGLFNTGELFF
V gene: TRBV7-2; D gene: TRBD2; clone size: .; J gene: TRBJ2-5; CDR3 DNA: TGTGCCAGCAGCTTAGGGAATAGCGGGGCCTCGACCCAGTACTTC; CDR3 protein: CASSLGNSGASTQYF
V gene: TRBV7-8; D gene: TRBD1; clone size: .; J gene: TRBJ1-4; CDR3 DNA: TGTGCCAGCAGCTCTCTTCCACCGGGACAGGGATTCGGAGGGAATGAAAAACTGTTTTTT; CDR3 protein: CASSSLPPGQGFGGNEKLFF
V gene: TRBV5-1; D gene: TRBD2; clone size: .; J gene: TRBJ2-1; CDR3 DNA: TGCGCCAGCACGGGGGGGTACCGCAATGAGCAGTTCTTC; CDR3 protein: CASTGGYRNEQFF
V gene: TRBV7-2; D gene: .; clone size: .; J gene: TRBJ1-2; CDR3 DNA: TGTGCCAGCAGCCCGGACCGGGGGGTAACGGGTGGCTACACCTTC; CDR3 protein: CASSPDRGVTGGYTF
V gene: TRBV5-1; D gene: .; clone size: .; J gene: TRBJ1-1; CDR3 DNA: TGCGCCAGCACGACAGGAGACACTGAAGCTTTCTTT; CDR3 protein: CASTTGDTEAFF
V gene: TRBV19; D gene: .; clone size: few; J gene: TRBJ1-5; CDR3 DNA: TGTGCCAGTAAGGGCAGGACAGTAGGTAATCAGCCCCAGCATTTT; CDR3 protein: CASKGRTVGNQPQHF
V gene: TRBV5-6; D gene: TRBD1; clone size: .; J gene: TRBJ1-5; CDR3 DNA: TGTGCCAGCAGCTACGCAGGGGGCGGCCAGCCCCAGCATTTT; CDR3 protein: CASSYAGGGQPQHF
V gene: TRBV11-3; D gene: TRBD2; clone size: .; J gene: TRBJ2-5; CDR3 DNA: TGTGCCAGCAGCCTGGGGGGGACCGATGAAGAGACCCAGTACTTC; CDR3 protein: CASSLGGTDEETQYF
V gene: TRBV19; D gene: TRBD1; clone size: .; J gene: TRBJ1-3; CDR3 DNA: TGTGCCAGTAACCCGACAGGGACCGGAAACACCATATATTTT; CDR3 protein: CASNPTGTGNTIYF
V gene: TRBV7-8; D gene: .; clone size: .; J gene: TRBJ2-7; CDR3 DNA: TGTGCCAGCAGCTTGGGGCGCAGGGCTGGCGAGCAGTACTTC; CDR3 protein: CASSLGRRAGEQYF
V gene: TRBV6-5; D gene: TRBD1; clone size: .; J gene: TRBJ1-5; CDR3 DNA: TGTGCCACCGAGGGACAGGGGATTCAGCCCCAGCATTTT; CDR3 protein: CATEGQGIQPQHF
V gene: TRBV4-1; D gene: TRBD2; clone size: .; J gene: TRBJ2-1; CDR3 DNA: TGCGCCAGCAGTCTCATTAGCGGGGGCGATTACAATGAGCAGTTCTTC; CDR3 protein: CASSLISGGDYNEQFF
V gene: TRBV7-3; D gene: .; clone size: .; J gene: TRBJ1-1; CDR3 DNA: TGTGCCAGCAAGATGGACAGGAACACTGAAGCTTTCTTT; CDR3 protein: CASKMDRNTEAFF
V gene: TRBV12-3/TRBV12-4; D gene: .; clone size: .; J gene: TRBJ1-1; CDR3 DNA: TGTGCCAGCAGGGCGGGGGCCAATGCTTTCTTT; CDR3 protein: CASRAGANAFF
V gene: TRBV5-6; D gene: .; clone size: .; J gene: TRBJ2-3; CDR3 DNA: TGTGCCAGCAGCTTGTGGGTAGCGTCCACAGATACGCAGTATTTT; CDR3 protein: CASSLWVASTDTQYF
V gene: TRBV7-2; D gene: .; clone size: .; J gene: TRBJ1-1; CDR3 DNA: TGTGCCAGCAGCCGAGACAGTAACACTGAAGCTTTCTTT; CDR3 protein: CASSRDSNTEAFF
V gene: TRBV5-1; D gene: .; clone size: .; J gene: TRBJ1-2; CDR3 DNA: TGCGCCAGCAGCGGGAGGGCGGGGGGAACTGGCTACACCTTC; CDR3 protein: CASSGRAGGTGYTF
V gene: TRBV10-2; D gene: TRBD1; clone size: .; J gene: TRBJ1-5; CDR3 DNA: TGCGCCAGCAGTTTAGGGACAGATAGCAATCAGCCCCAGCATTTT; CDR3 protein: CASSLGTDSNQPQHF
V gene: TRBV5-1; D gene: TRBD1; clone size: .; J gene: TRBJ2-3; CDR3 DNA: TGCGCCAGCAGCTTGGAAGGGGGCAGGACAGATACGCAGTATTTT; CDR3 protein: CASSLEGGRTDTQYF
V gene: TRBV7-6; D gene: .; clone size: .; J gene: TRBJ2-5; CDR3 DNA: TGTGCCAGCAGCTTAGCAGGGGTTAACCAAGAGACCCAGTACTTC; CDR3 protein: CASSLAGVNQETQYF
V gene: TRBV28; D gene: TRBD1; clone size: .; J gene: TRBJ2-7; CDR3 DNA: TGTGCCAGCAGGTCACAGGGGTCCTCCTACGAGCAGTACTTC; CDR3 protein: CASRSQGSSYEQYF
V gene: TRBV6-6; D gene: .; clone size: .; J gene: TRBJ2-1; CDR3 DNA: TGTGCCAGCAGCCTCAGGGGGGTTGAGCAGTTCTTC; CDR3 protein: CASSLRGVEQFF
V gene: TRBV12-5; D gene: TRBD1; clone size: .; J gene: TRBJ1-4; CDR3 DNA: TGTGCTAGTGGTGCGCCGGGACAGGGTGAAGAAAAACTGTTTTTT; CDR3 protein: CASGAPGQGEEKLFF
V gene: TRBV11-2; D gene: .; clone size: .; J gene: TRBJ2-1; CDR3 DNA: TGTGCCAGCGGCCTACAGGGAAATGAGCAGTTCTTC; CDR3 protein: CASGLQGNEQFF
V gene: TRBV6-1; D gene: .; clone size: many; J gene: TRBJ1-4; CDR3 DNA: TGTGCCAGCAGTGAAGGGACGGGGAATGAAAAACTGTTTTTT; CDR3 protein: CASSEGTGNEKLFF
V gene: TRBV6-4; D gene: TRBD1; clone size: .; J gene: TRBJ1-5; CDR3 DNA: TGTGCCAGCAGGCCGGGACAGGGCCTGGGGAGCGGTCAGCCCCAGCATTTT; CDR3 protein: CASRPGQGLGSGQPQHF
V gene: TRBV27; D gene: TRBD2; clone size: .; J gene: TRBJ2-1; CDR3 DNA: TGTGCCAGCCATAGCGGGGGGAGCTCCTACAATGAGCAGTTCTTC; CDR3 protein: CASHSGGSSYNEQFF
V gene: TRBV5-8; D gene: .; clone size: .; J gene: TRBJ2-7; CDR3 DNA: TGTGCCAGCAGCTTATACGGACAGTTC; CDR3 protein: CASSLYGQF
V gene: TRBV5-1; D gene: .; clone size: .; J gene: TRBJ2-2; CDR3 DNA: TGCGCCAGCAGCTTGGGAGGTGATCTAACCGGGGAGCTGTTTTTT; CDR3 protein: CASSLGGDLTGELFF
V gene: TRBV6-6; D gene: .; clone size: .; J gene: TRBJ1-2; CDR3 DNA: TGTGCCAGCAGCCGAGACTCCCCGACAGTGACTAACTATGGCTACACCTTC; CDR3 protein: CASSRDSPTVTNYGYTF
V gene: TRBV2; D gene: TRBD1; clone size: .; J gene: TRBJ1-2; CDR3 DNA: TGTGCCAGCAGTGCGAACAGGGGAGGTGGCTACACCTTC; CDR3 protein: CASSANRGGGYTF
V gene: TRBV20-1; D gene: .; clone size: few; J gene: TRBJ2-7; CDR3 DNA: TGCAGTGCTAGTAACACAGGGATCCTATCCTACGAGCAGTACTTC; CDR3 protein: CSASNTGILSYEQYF
V gene: TRBV5-1; D gene: TRBD1; clone size: .; J gene: TRBJ2-2; CDR3 DNA: TGCGCCAGCAGCCCTAGGACAGGGTCGGGCGGGGAGCTGTTTTTT; CDR3 protein: CASSPRTGSGGELFF
V gene: TRBV3-1/TRBV3-2; D gene: .; clone size: .; J gene: TRBJ1-2; CDR3 DNA: TGTGCCAGCAGCCAAACCTTACAGGGAGTTACGGGCTACACCTTC; CDR3 protein: CASSQTLQGVTGYTF